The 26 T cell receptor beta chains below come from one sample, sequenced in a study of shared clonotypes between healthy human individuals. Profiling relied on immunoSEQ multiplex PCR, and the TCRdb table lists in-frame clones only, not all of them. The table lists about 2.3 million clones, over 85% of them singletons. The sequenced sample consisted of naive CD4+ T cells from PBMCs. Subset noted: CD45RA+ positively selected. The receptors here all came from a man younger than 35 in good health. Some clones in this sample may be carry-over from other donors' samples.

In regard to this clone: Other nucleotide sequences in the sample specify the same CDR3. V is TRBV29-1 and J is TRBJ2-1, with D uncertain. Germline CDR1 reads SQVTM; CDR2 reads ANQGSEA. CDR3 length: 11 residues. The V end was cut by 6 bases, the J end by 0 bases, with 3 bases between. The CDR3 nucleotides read TGCAGCGTGGACTCCTACAATGAGCAGTTCTTC. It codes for CSVDSYNEQFF.

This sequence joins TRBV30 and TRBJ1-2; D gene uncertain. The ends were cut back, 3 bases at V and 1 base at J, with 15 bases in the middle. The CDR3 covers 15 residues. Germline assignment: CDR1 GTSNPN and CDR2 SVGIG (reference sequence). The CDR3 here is CAWSVGPVFNYGYTF. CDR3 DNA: TGTGCCTGGAGCGTAGGCCCGGTGTTTAACTATGGCTACACCTTC.

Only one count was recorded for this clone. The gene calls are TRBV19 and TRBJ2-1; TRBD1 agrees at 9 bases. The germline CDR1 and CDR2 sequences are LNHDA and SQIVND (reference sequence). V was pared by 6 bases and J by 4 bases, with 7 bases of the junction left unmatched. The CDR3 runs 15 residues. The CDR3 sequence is CASRITGTGYNEQFF. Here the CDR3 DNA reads TGTGCCAGTAGGATAACCGGGACAGGGTACAATGAGCAGTTCTTC.

The CDR3: CASSQDGRVGLAGTYEQYF. The CDR3 region has the DNA TGTGCCAGCAGCCAAGATGGTCGGGTCGGACTAGCGGGGACCTACGAGCAGTACTTC. The chain links TRBV4-2 to TRBJ2-7; 12 positions match TRBD2. Trimming cost V 0 bases and J 2 bases; bases outside gene matches: 11. The germline V gene encodes CDR1 LGHNA and CDR2 YNFKEQ. This CDR3 has 19 amino acids.

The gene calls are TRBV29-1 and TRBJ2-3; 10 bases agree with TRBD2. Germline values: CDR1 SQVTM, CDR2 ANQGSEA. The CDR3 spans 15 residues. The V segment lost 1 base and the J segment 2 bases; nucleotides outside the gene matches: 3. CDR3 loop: CSVEGTSGITDTQYF. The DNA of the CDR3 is TGCAGCGTTGAAGGGACTAGCGGAATCACAGATACGCAGTATTTT.

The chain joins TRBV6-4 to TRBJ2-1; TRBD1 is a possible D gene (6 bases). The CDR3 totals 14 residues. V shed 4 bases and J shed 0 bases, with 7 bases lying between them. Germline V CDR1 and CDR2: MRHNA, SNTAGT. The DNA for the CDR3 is TGTGCCAGCAGTGTACAGGGCTCCTACAATGAGCAGTTCTTC. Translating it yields CASSVQGSYNEQFF.

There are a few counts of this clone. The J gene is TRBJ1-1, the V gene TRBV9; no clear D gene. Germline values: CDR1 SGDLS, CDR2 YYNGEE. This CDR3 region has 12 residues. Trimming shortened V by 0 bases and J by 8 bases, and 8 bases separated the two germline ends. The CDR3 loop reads CASSVAAGEAFF. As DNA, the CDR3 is TGTGCCAGCAGCGTAGCTGCGGGGGAAGCTTTCTTT. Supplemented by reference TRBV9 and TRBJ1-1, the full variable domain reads DSGVTQTPKHLITATGQRVTLRCSPRSGDLSVYWYQQSLDQGLQFLIQYYNGEERAKGNILERFSAQQFPDLHSELNLSSLELGDSALYFCASSVAAGEAFFGQGTRLTVV.

CDR3 DNA sequence: TGTGCCAGCAGTTTAAAAAGACTATTCCGGAACACTGAAGCTTTCTTT. It specifies CASSLKRLFRNTEAFF. The genes are TRBV7-2 and TRBJ1-1, with D uncertain. This CDR3 is built from 16 residues. V shed 6 bases and J shed 1 base, with 18 bases lying between them. Germline V gene sequence: CDR1 SGHTA, CDR2 FQGNSA.

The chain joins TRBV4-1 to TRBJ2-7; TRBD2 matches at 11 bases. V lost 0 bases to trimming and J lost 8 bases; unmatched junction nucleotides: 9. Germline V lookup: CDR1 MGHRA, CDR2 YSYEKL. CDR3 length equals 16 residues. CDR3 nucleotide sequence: TGCGCCAGCAGCCAAGAATTACTAGCGGGAGCAGTCCAGCAGTACTTC. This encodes CASSQELLAGAVQQYF.

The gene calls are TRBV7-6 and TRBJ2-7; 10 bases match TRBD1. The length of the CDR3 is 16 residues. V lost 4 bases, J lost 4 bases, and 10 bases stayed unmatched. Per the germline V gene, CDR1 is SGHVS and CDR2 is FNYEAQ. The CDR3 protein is CASSSLTGTGVYEQYF. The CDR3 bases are TGTGCCAGCAGCTCCCTGACCGGGACAGGGGTTTACGAGCAGTACTTC. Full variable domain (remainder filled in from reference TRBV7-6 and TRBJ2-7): GAGVSQSPRYKVTKRGQDVALRCDPISGHVSLYWYRQALGQGPEFLTYFNYEAQQDKSGLPNDRFSAERPEGSISTLTIQRTEQRDSAMYRCASSSLTGTGVYEQYFGPGTRLTVT.

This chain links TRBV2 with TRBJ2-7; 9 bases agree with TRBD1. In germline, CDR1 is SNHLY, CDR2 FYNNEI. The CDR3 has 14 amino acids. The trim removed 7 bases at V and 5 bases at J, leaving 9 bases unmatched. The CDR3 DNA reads TGTGCCAGCATTAGGGACAGGGTAATAGACGAGCAGTACTTC. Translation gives CASIRDRVIDEQYF.

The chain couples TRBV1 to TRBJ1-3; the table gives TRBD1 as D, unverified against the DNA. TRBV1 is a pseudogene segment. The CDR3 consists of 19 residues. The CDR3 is CTSSQPAEGQEFSGNTIYF. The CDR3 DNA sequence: TGCACCAGCAGCCAGCCGGCGGAGGGACAGGAGTTCTCTGGAAACACCATATATTTT.

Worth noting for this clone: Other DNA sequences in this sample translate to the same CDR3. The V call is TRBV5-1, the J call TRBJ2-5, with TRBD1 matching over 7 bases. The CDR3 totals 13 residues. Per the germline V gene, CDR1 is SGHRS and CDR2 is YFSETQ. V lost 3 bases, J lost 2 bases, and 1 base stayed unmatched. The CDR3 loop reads CASSSTGQETQYF. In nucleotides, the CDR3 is TGCGCCAGCAGCTCGACAGGGCAAGAGACCCAGTACTTC. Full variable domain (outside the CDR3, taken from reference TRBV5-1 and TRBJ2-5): KAGVTQTPRYLIKTRGQQVTLSCSPISGHRSVSWYQQTPGQGLQFLFEYFSETQRNKGNFPGRFSGRQFSNSRSEMNVSTLELGDSALYLCASSSTGQETQYFGPGTRLLVL.

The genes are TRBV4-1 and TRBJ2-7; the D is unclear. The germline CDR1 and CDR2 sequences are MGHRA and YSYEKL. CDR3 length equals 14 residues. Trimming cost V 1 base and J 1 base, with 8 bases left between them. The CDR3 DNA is TGCGCCAGCAGCCAAGTATTTGTGTCCTACGAGCAGTACTTC. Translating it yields CASSQVFVSYEQYF.

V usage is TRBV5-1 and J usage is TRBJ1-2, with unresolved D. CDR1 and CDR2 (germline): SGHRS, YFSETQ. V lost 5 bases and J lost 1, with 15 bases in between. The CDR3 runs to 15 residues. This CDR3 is CASSPGGSYNYGYTF. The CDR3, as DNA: TGCGCCAGCAGTCCCGGAGGGAGTTATAACTATGGCTACACCTTC.

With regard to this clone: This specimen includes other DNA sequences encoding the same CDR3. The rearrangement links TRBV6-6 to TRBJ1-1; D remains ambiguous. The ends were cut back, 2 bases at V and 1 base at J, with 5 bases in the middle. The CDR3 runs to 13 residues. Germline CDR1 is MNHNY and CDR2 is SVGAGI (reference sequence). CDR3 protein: CASSYRGNTEAFF. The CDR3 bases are TGTGCCAGCAGTTACCGGGGGAACACTGAAGCTTTCTTT.

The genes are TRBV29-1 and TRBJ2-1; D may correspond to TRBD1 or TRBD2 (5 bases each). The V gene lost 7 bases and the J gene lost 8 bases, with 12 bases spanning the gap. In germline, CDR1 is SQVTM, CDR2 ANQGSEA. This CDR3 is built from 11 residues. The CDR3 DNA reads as TGCAGCGCCCCCGGGACGGATGAGCAGTTCTTC. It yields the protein CSAPGTDEQFF.

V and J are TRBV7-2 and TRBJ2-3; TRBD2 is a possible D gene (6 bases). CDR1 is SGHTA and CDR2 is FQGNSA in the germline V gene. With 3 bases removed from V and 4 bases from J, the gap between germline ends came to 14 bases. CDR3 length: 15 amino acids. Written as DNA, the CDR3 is TGTGCCAGCAGCTTTCTCGGAGGGCTACCAGATACGCAGTATTTT. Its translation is CASSFLGGLPDTQYF.

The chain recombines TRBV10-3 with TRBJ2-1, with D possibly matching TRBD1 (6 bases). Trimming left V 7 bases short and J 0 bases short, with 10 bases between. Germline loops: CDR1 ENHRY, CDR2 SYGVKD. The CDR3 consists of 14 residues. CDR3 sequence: CAINKQGSYNEQFF. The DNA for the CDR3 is TGTGCCATCAACAAACAGGGCTCCTACAATGAGCAGTTCTTC.

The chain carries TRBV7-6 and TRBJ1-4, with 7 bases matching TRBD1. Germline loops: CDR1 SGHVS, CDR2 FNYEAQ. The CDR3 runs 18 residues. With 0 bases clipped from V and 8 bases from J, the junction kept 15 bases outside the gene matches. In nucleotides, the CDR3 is TGTGCCAGCAGCTTAGCGGGGGGGACAGCCGTTATCGGGGAAAAACTGTTTTTT. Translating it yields CASSLAGGTAVIGEKLFF.

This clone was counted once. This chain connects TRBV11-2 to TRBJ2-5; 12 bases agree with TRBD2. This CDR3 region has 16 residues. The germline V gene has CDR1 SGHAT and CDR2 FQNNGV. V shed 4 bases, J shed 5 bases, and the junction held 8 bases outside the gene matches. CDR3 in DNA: TGTGCCAGCAGCTACCTGACTAGCGGGAGTGGCGAGACCCAGTACTTC. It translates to CASSYLTSGSGETQYF.

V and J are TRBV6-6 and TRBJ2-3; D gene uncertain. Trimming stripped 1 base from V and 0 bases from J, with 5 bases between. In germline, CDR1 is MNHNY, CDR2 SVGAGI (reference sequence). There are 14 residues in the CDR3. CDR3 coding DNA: TGTGCCAGCAGTTACTTCCCTAGCACAGATACGCAGTATTTT. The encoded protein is CASSYFPSTDTQYF.

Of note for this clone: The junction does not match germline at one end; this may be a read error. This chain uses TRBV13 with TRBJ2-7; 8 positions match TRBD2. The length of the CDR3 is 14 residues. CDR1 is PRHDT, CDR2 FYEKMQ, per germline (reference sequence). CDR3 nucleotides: TGTGCCAGCAGCCCCCGGGGGGTAGCGGGGTCCCCATTCTTC. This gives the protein CASSPRGVAGSPFF.

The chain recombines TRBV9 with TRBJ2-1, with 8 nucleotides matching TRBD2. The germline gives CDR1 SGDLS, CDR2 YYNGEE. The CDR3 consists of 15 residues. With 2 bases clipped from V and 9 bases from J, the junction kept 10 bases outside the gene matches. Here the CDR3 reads CASSVDGRGNGEQFF. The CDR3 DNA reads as TGTGCCAGCAGCGTGGACGGGAGGGGTAACGGTGAGCAGTTCTTC.

For the CDR3, the DNA is TGTGCCTGGAGTCCGGATTTGGGGACTGAAGCTTTCTTT. Translated, it gives CAWSPDLGTEAFF. The V gene is TRBV30, the J gene TRBJ1-1; no definite D call. The V gene's germline CDR1 is GTSNPN and CDR2 SVGIG (reference sequence). CDR3 size: 13 residues. V lost 2 bases, J lost 5 bases, and 12 bases lay in between.

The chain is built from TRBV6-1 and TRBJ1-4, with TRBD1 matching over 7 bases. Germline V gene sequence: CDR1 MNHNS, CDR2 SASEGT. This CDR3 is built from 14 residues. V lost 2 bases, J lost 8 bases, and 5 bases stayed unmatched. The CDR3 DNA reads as TGTGCCAGCAGTGAACAGGGGGAAGGGGAAAAACTGTTTTTT. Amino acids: CASSEQGEGEKLFF.